The sample holds a few counts of the clone carrying this T cell receptor (beta chain). What it binds is unknown. The J segment lost 5 bases and the V segment lost 0 bases, leaving 4 bases of the junction unmatched. This CDR3 comprises 15 residues. CDR1 is SGHNT and CDR2 is YYREEE in the germline V gene (reference sequence). The data were obtained in a study of T-cell memory formation after mild COVID-19. Study-level background: TCR clusters mostly belonged to single donors. Broader study findings: Within pre-infection memory, some responding clones were found, suggesting cross-reactive memory joined. CD4+ bias marked clones expanding day 15 to 37, unlike balanced contracting clones.

MiXCR, applied by TCRdb to the 5' RACE reads, yields one record per CDR3 protein. The table records about 430,000 distinct CDR3 sequences, roughly 18% of them present only once. Sequenced input: PBMCs or a T cell subset sorted from them (not recorded which). The TCR was taken from a man between 18 and 35 years old who had mild COVID-19 (a few samples of this study predate the infection). Cell type and time point are not known. The chain carries TRBV5-4 and TRBJ2-5; TRBD2 matches 10 bases. CDR3 region: CASSLALAGVETQYF. The DNA of the CDR3 is TGTGCCAGCAGCTTGGCGCTAGCGGGGGTGGAGACCCAGTACTTC.